The source of this T cell receptor (beta chain) is a study of cytomegalovirus exposure and HLA in healthy donors. Details on this clone: Its antigen is not identified.

This cohort consisted of healthy bone marrow donors. CDR3 length: 15 residues. The ends were cut back, 4 bases at V and 0 bases at J, with 8 bases in the middle. The germline V gene encodes CDR1 SGHTS and CDR2 YDEGEE. Study-wide points: The study recorded fewer than 200 TCR beta chains that were cytomegalovirus-associated. A later analysis associated under 20,000 TCR beta sequences with HLA alleles at a 0.05 false discovery rate.

Use of 60 Vbeta and 13 Jbeta primers characterized the PCR. As processed by the authors: Approximately 79 million unique TCR beta chains, roughly 11 million of them shared, were counted by a later analysis. Sequencing used immunoSEQ multiplex PCR; TCRdb keeps in-frame clones, though not all of them. The V and J calls and clone size were taken over from that table, and D and trimming were inferred from the DNA. The table shows over 110,000 clones, with about 84% occurring only once. V usage is TRBV5-8 and J usage is TRBJ2-6, with a tentative D call TRBD1 (6 bases). This TCR came from a woman between 40 and 50 years old in good health and CMV-seropositive. The sample comprised PBMCs. Here the CDR3 reads CASSQGRSGANVLTF. In DNA form, the CDR3 reads TGTGCCAGCAGCCAGGGGCGCTCTGGGGCCAACGTCCTGACTTTC. Full variable domain (remainder filled in from reference TRBV5-8 and TRBJ2-6): EAGVTQSPTHLIKTRGQQATLRCSPISGHTSVYWYQQALGLGLQFLLWYDEGEERNRGNFPPRFSGRQFPNYSSELNVNALELEDSALYLCASSQGRSGANVLTFGAGSRLTVL.